Listed below are T cell receptor beta chains from one sample, sequenced in a study of post-analysis software for immune sequencing data. TCRdb ran MiXCR on the PCR reads and lists one entry per CDR3 protein. The sample carries about 800,000 distinct CDR3 sequences, 30% recorded once. Sample: blood. The receptor set was obtained from a girl aged 10 to 17 with multiple sclerosis. The CDR3 runs from the conserved cysteine through the conserved F or W. A D gene is named only where the DNA matches it firmly. Clone sizes are given selectively: once, few, many, or a class where the clone is expanded.

v_gene	len	d_gene	abundance	j_gene	CDR3aa	CDR3nt
TRBV7-9	15	NA	NA	TRBJ2-4	CASSPTAVAKNIQYF	TGTGCCAGCAGCCCGACGGCCGTAGCCAAAAACATTCAGTACTTC
TRBV3-1	14	TRBD1	few	TRBJ1-1	CASSQKIRDSEAFF	TGTGCCAGCAGCCAAAAAATCCGGGACAGCGAAGCTTTCTTT
TRBV4-1	16	TRBD1	few	TRBJ1-6	CASSLAPGRGDSPLHF	TGCGCCAGCAGCCTAGCCCCGGGCAGGGGGGATTCACCCCTCCACTTT
TRBV7-8	16	TRBD1	NA	TRBJ1-4	CASSLAAGQGNEKLFF	TGTGCCAGCAGCTTAGCCGCGGGACAGGGGAATGAAAAACTGTTTTTT
TRBV7-2	16	TRBD1	few	TRBJ1-1	CASSLVSGTGNTEAFF	TGTGCCAGCAGCTTAGTATCAGGGACAGGGAACACTGAAGCTTTCTTT
TRBV12-3/TRBV12-4	14	NA	few	TRBJ2-1	CASSTYIDLNKQFF	TGTGCCAGCAGTACCTACATTGACCTGAACAAGCAGTTCTTC
TRBV7-2	15	NA	NA	TRBJ1-2	CASSFRGRVNYGYTF	TGTGCCAGCAGCTTCCGGGGCAGGGTTAACTATGGCTACACCTTC
TRBV19	14	NA	NA	TRBJ2-7	CASSPRDTPGERYF	TGTGCCAGTAGTCCGCGGGACACCCCGGGAGAGCGGTACTTC
TRBV10-3	17	TRBD2	few	TRBJ2-2	CAINTGLAGGNTGELFF	TGTGCCATCAACACGGGACTAGCGGGAGGGAACACCGGGGAGCTGTTTTTT
TRBV20-1	12	NA	NA	TRBJ2-1	CSANPLLQGQFF	TGCAGTGCCAACCCCCTCCTCCAGGGGCAGTTCTTC
TRBV29-1	18	TRBD2	NA	TRBJ2-2	CSVRAIRELAGNTGELFF	TGCAGCGTCCGCGCCATTAGAGAACTAGCGGGGAACACCGGGGAGCTGTTTTTT
TRBV20-1	12	NA	few	TRBJ2-1	CSAPWGRHEQFF	TGCAGTGCCCCGTGGGGTCGGCATGAGCAGTTCTTC
TRBV20-1	11	NA	NA	TRBJ1-5	CSARANQPQHF	TGCAGTGCTAGGGCTAATCAGCCCCAGCATTTT
TRBV18	11	NA	many	TRBJ2-1	CASSPLDEQFF	TGTGCCAGCAGCCCTCTAGATGAGCAGTTCTTC
TRBV7-2	12	NA	many	TRBJ2-3	CASRTRGGTQYF	TGTGCCAGCAGAACTAGGGGAGGTACGCAGTATTTT
TRBV20-1	14	NA	NA	TRBJ2-3	CSAPGGGQSDTQYF	TGCAGTGCCCCTGGGGGGGGGCAGTCAGATACGCAGTATTTT
TRBV10-3	15	NA	NA	TRBJ2-1	CAISGWGLTASEQFF	TGTGCCATCAGTGGATGGGGCCTAACAGCCAGTGAGCAGTTCTTC
TRBV20-1	13	NA	NA	TRBJ2-5	CSALRGVGETQYF	TGCAGTGCCCTCAGGGGTGTTGGTGAGACCCAGTACTTC
TRBV24-1	12	NA	many	TRBJ2-3	CATSDPGDTQYF	TGTGCCACCAGTGATCCGGGGGATACGCAGTATTTT
TRBV6-6	14	TRBD1	NA	TRBJ2-1	CASSGTGKGNEQFF	TGTGCCAGCAGTGGGACAGGCAAGGGCAATGAGCAGTTCTTC
TRBV20-1	14	NA	few	TRBJ2-4	CSARATLAKNIQYF	TGCAGTGCTAGAGCCACTTTAGCCAAAAACATTCAGTACTTC
TRBV27	13	TRBD1	NA	TRBJ2-3	CASSFRQGSTQYF	TGTGCCAGCAGTTTCCGACAGGGGAGTACGCAGTATTTT
TRBV20-1	15	NA	few	TRBJ1-6	CSARGRDDPLWPLHF	TGCAGTGCTAGAGGTCGGGACGACCCACTATGGCCCCTCCACTTT
TRBV20-1	15	TRBD1	few	TRBJ2-7	CSASKQGIDWDEQYF	TGCAGTGCGTCTAAACAGGGGATAGATTGGGACGAGCAGTACTTC
TRBV25-1	16	TRBD1	NA	TRBJ2-2	CASSEFRTGDTGELFF	TGTGCCAGCAGTGAATTTCGGACAGGGGACACCGGGGAGCTGTTTTTT
TRBV20-1	16	NA	NA	TRBJ2-1	CSARPPQLLSYNERFF	TGCAGTGCTAGACCCCCCCAGTTACTCTCCTACAATGAGCGGTTCTTC
TRBV5-6	13	NA	few	TRBJ2-5	CASNSTGRETQYF	TGTGCCAGCAACTCTACAGGGAGAGAGACCCAGTACTTC
TRBV10-3	17	NA	few	TRBJ2-3	CAIRERRQGGGTDTQYF	TGTGCCATCAGGGAACGCCGACAGGGAGGTGGCACAGATACGCAGTATTTT
TRBV20-1	13	NA	NA	TRBJ1-6	CSARGAGYSPLHF	TGCAGTGCTAGAGGCGCAGGGTATTCACCCCTCCACTTT
TRBV28	13	TRBD2	NA	TRBJ2-3	CASSPFGGGVLYF	TGTGCCAGCAGTCCCTTCGGGGGGGGAGTTCTGTATTTT
TRBV6-1	14	NA	few	TRBJ1-1	CASSEMSTYTEAFF	TGTGCCAGCAGTGAAATGAGTACGTACACTGAAGCTTTCTTT
TRBV7-2	14	NA	NA	TRBJ2-7	CASSLFPLFYEQYF	TGTGCCAGCAGCTTATTCCCGTTATTCTACGAGCAGTACTTC
TRBV7-2	16	TRBD2	NA	TRBJ2-1	CASSVFGGGDYNEQFF	TGTGCCAGCAGCGTTTTTGGCGGGGGGGATTACAATGAGCAGTTCTTC
TRBV19	15	TRBD2	NA	TRBJ2-1	CASSLTSGGASEQFF	TGTGCCAGTAGTCTGACTAGCGGGGGGGCAAGTGAGCAGTTCTTC
TRBV3-1	11	NA	NA	TRBJ2-1	CASSHGVEQFF	TGTGCCAGCAGCCATGGGGTGGAGCAGTTCTTC
TRBV29-1	15	NA	few	TRBJ2-5	CSVEDRFGNRETQYF	TGCAGCGTTGAAGATCGATTCGGGAATCGAGAGACCCAGTACTTC
TRBV28	12	NA	NA	TRBJ1-2	CASSSESYGYTF	TGTGCCAGCAGTTCGGAATCTTATGGCTACACCTTC
TRBV29-1	14	NA	NA	TRBJ2-6	CSVVGVAGANVLTF	TGCAGCGTTGTGGGGGTGGCTGGGGCCAACGTCCTGACTTTC
TRBV7-2	15	NA	NA	TRBJ1-2	CASTVGGRVVYGYTF	TGTGCCAGCACCGTAGGGGGGCGGGTGGTCTATGGCTACACCTTC
TRBV10-2	13	NA	many	TRBJ2-3	CASMREITDTQYF	TGCGCCAGCATGAGGGAGATCACAGATACGCAGTATTTT
TRBV7-9	14	TRBD1	NA	TRBJ2-1	CASRAPGQQETQFF	TGTGCCAGCAGGGCACCGGGACAGCAAGAGACCCAGTTCTTC
TRBV4-1	15	TRBD1	NA	TRBJ2-4	CASSPTGDPADIQYF	TGCGCCAGCAGCCCGACAGGGGACCCGGCGGACATTCAGTACTTC
TRBV12-3/TRBV12-4	12	NA	once	TRBJ1-4	CASSFTGMQLFF	TGTGCCAGCAGTTTTACCGGAATGCAACTGTTTTTT
TRBV5-6	13	NA	NA	TRBJ1-2	CASSLERRQQYTF	TGTGCCAGCAGCTTGGAGAGACGGCAACAGTACACCTTC
TRBV7-2	13	NA	few	TRBJ2-1	CASSLDPDGAQFF	TGTGCCAGCAGCTTAGATCCGGACGGGGCGCAGTTCTTC
TRBV5-6	15	TRBD1	NA	TRBJ1-2	CASRRYGTGADGYTF	TGTGCCAGCAGGCGGTACGGGACAGGGGCGGATGGCTACACCTTC
TRBV29-1	13	NA	few	TRBJ2-7	CSVVAGGTYEQYF	TGCAGCGTTGTGGCAGGGGGGACCTACGAGCAGTACTTC
TRBV7-9	17	TRBD1	NA	TRBJ2-6	CASSFRDRGAGANVLTF	TGTGCCAGCAGCTTTAGGGACAGGGGCGCTGGGGCCAACGTCCTGACTTTC
TRBV5-1	16	TRBD2	few	TRBJ2-3	CASSLATSGSLDTQYF	TGCGCCAGCAGCTTGGCAACTAGCGGGAGTTTAGATACGCAGTATTTT
TRBV5-1	16	TRBD2	NA	TRBJ2-5	CASSLYSGGGQETQYF	TGCGCCAGCAGCTTGTATAGCGGGGGGGGCCAAGAGACCCAGTACTTC
TRBV28	12	NA	NA	TRBJ2-3	CASKNGFSTQYF	TGTGCCAGCAAGAACGGGTTTTCCACGCAGTATTTT
TRBV20-1	12	NA	few	TRBJ1-1	CSANTRNTEAFF	TGCAGTGCTAACACACGGAACACTGAAGCTTTCTTT
TRBV5-1	15	TRBD1	NA	TRBJ1-4	CASSLRGGEDEKLFF	TGCGCCAGCAGCTTGCGAGGGGGCGAAGATGAAAAACTGTTTTTT
TRBV5-1	15	TRBD1	few	TRBJ2-3	CASSFGQDGTDTQYF	TGCGCCAGCAGCTTCGGACAGGACGGCACAGATACGCAGTATTTT